This record looks at one TCR beta chain sequence and its context. The antigen remains unidentified. Germline values: CDR1 MDHEN, CDR2 SYDVKM. CDR3 length: 15 amino acids. V was cut by 3 bases and J by 3 bases, with 14 bases left in between. These data come from a study of T cells in Graves' hyperthyroidism and ophthalmopathy. The wider study: Peripheral blood draws took place at initial diagnosis, ahead of any treatment. Broader study findings: In blood, most of the thyroid clonotypes expanded above 0.001 were also present.

Newly diagnosed hyperthyroidism, duration under 2 months, in patients aged 18 to 65. In making diagnoses, clinical symptoms, serum thyroxine and TRAb, thyroid ultrasound and orbital computed tomography were all used. RNA transcripts provided the source from which TCR beta CDR3 regions were amplified. When the TCR CDR3 underwent first-round RT-PCR, the HTBI primer set was used. TCRdb re-derived calls from the multiplex PCR reads in MiXCR, one entry per CDR3 protein. The table has roughly 750,000 distinct CDR3 sequences, about 17% seen once; the top ten hold under 8.5%. The chain is built from TRBV28 and TRBJ1-2; tentatively, D is TRBD1 (5 bases). The sequenced material came from blood. The sequence was collected from a man between 18 and 29 years old with Graves' hyperthyroidism. In DNA form, the CDR3 reads TGTGCCAGCAGTTTCCCCCCCAGGGATGACTATGGCTACACCTTC. It encodes CASSFPPRDDYGYTF.